The sequence of this TCR beta chain was determined in a study of molecular identifiers for immune sequencing clone quantification. Background on the study: Within a replicate experiment, RNA obtained from either roughly 20,000 or 100,000 naive CD8 cells was divided into five aliquots, and four of those aliquots were then sequenced. Study-level results: Highly expanded clone sizes could end up underestimated if a barcode were shared by identical TCR molecules.

Concerning this clonotype: The antigen remains undetermined. The junction departs from the called germline gene at one end, perhaps through a read error.

This CDR3 is 15 amino acids long. Germline assignment: CDR1 MNHEY and CDR2 SMNVEV (reference sequence). In TCRdb, the PCR reads were re-called with MiXCR into one record per CDR3 protein. The table lists about 630,000 distinct CDR3 sequences, 25% of them singletons. The sequence came from a human donor in good health. Some libraries in this study had Jurkat cell RNA spiked in. The chain has TRBV27 and TRBJ2-5; TRBD1 matches 8 bases. Sequenced input: naive CD8+ T cells from blood, with Jurkat cell RNA spiked in. Subset given: FACS-sorted CD8+CD4-CCR7+CD45RA+ naive T cells. The CDR3 DNA follows: TGTGCCAGCAGTTTATGGGCAGGGGGCAAAGAGCCCCAGTACTTC. Translated: CASSLWAGGKEPQYF.